Each of the 14 T cell receptor beta chains below was sequenced from the same sample in a study of cytomegalovirus exposure and HLA in healthy donors. TCRdb's copy holds only in-frame clones and misses some; the assay was immunoSEQ multiplex PCR. This sample has 100,000 to 150,000 clones, with roughly 95% found just once. Sequencing input: PBMCs. The receptors were sampled from a man between 18 and 29 years old in good health and CMV-seronegative.

CDR3 bases: TGTGCCAGCAGCTTAGTCCCGGGGGAGGCAGATACGCAGTATTTT. It is translated as CASSLVPGEADTQYF. The chain uses TRBV7-9 and TRBJ2-3, with D maybe TRBD2 (6 bases). In germline, CDR1 is SEHNR, CDR2 FQNEAQ (reference sequence). V was trimmed by 1 base and J by 4 bases, leaving 12 bases between them. This CDR3 spans 15 amino acids.

The rearrangement uses TRBV5-8 and TRBJ1-2; a weak D match, TRBD1 (5 bases). With 0 bases removed from V and 5 bases from J, the gap between germline ends came to 20 bases. CDR1 SGHTS and CDR2 YDEGEE come from the germline V gene. This CDR3 has 17 amino acids. This CDR3 reads CASSLVVQGRRLYGYTF. CDR3 coding DNA: TGTGCCAGCAGCTTGGTCGTCCAGGGAAGGCGTCTTTATGGCTACACCTTC.

This sequence joins TRBV5-1 and TRBJ2-7; perhaps TRBD2 as D (6 bases). Trimming cost V 5 bases and J 2 bases, with 14 bases left between them. The CDR3 sequence is 14 residues long. Germline CDR1 is SGHRS and CDR2 is YFSETQ. CDR3: CASSSVTRAYEQYF. CDR3 coding DNA: TGCGCCAGCAGTTCAGTGACTAGAGCCTACGAGCAGTACTTC. Variable domain in full (rest from reference TRBV5-1 and TRBJ2-7): KAGVTQTPRYLIKTRGQQVTLSCSPISGHRSVSWYQQTPGQGLQFLFEYFSETQRNKGNFPGRFSGRQFSNSRSEMNVSTLELGDSALYLCASSSVTRAYEQYFGPGTRLTVT.

This chain joins TRBV7-2 and TRBJ2-7, with D possibly TRBD1 on 5 matching bases. The CDR3 is made up of 14 amino acids. CDR1 and CDR2 (germline): SGHTA, FQGNSA. Trimming took 1 base from V and 4 from J, leaving 11 bases between them. The CDR3 coding sequence is TGTGCCAGCAGCTTAGGGCAGGGCGATTACGAGCAGTACTTC. It codes for CASSLGQGDYEQYF.

The rearrangement uses TRBV27 and TRBJ1-1; D not resolved. The CDR3 is 13 residues long. CDR1 is MNHEY and CDR2 is SMNVEV in the germline V gene (reference sequence). V was shortened by 5 bases and J by 0 bases, with 7 bases between the two germline ends. CDR3 bases: TGTGCCAGCAGTCCAATCATGAACACTGAAGCTTTCTTT. It yields the protein CASSPIMNTEAFF.

In its sample, this clone was seen a few times. The rearrangement links TRBV27 to TRBJ1-2; no definite D call. CDR3 length: 13 residues. Germline CDR1 MNHEY, CDR2 SMNVEV (reference sequence). V gave up 5 bases and J gave up 8 bases, with 15 bases separating them. Written as DNA, the CDR3 is TGTGCCAGCAGTCCCCGGAGGGAGGGCGGCTACACCTTC. It translates to CASSPRREGGYTF.

V gene TRBV15 combines with J gene TRBJ1-5; possibly TRBD1 for D (6 bases). Deletions cut 0 bases from V and 6 bases from J, with 15 bases between. The CDR3 has 16 amino acids. Germline V gene lookup returns CDR1 LNHNV and CDR2 YYDKDF (reference sequence). This CDR3 reads CATSREAQGSFQPQHF. CDR3 DNA sequence: TGTGCCACCAGCAGAGAGGCACAGGGTAGCTTTCAGCCCCAGCATTTT. The complete variable domain, with remaining parts taken from reference TRBV15 and TRBJ1-5, reads DAMVIQNPRYQVTQFGKPVTLSCSQTLNHNVMYWYQQKSSQAPKLLFHYYDKDFNNEADTPDNFQSRRPNTSFCFLDIRSPGLGDTAMYLCATSREAQGSFQPQHFGDGTRLSIL.

J is TRBJ1-2 and V is TRBV5-1; D may be TRBD1 (6 bases). V lost 2 bases and J lost 4, with 18 bases in between. This CDR3 is 16 amino acids long. Germline loops: CDR1 SGHRS, CDR2 YFSETQ. The CDR3 DNA is TGCGCCAGCAGCTTTACTAGTGACAGGAGCCCCTATGGCTACACCTTC. It specifies CASSFTSDRSPYGYTF.

J is TRBJ1-4 and V is TRBV5-8; 8 bases align to TRBD1. Unmatched junction bases numbered 5, after V lost 1 base and J lost 6 bases. Looked up from germline, CDR1 is SGHTS and CDR2 is YDEGEE. The CDR3 loop spans 15 amino acids. The CDR3 DNA follows: TGTGCCAGCAGCTTGCGGAACAGGGGGGATGAAAAACTGTTTTTT. Translation gives CASSLRNRGDEKLFF.

The V and J genes are TRBV6-5 and TRBJ1-2; a weak D match, TRBD1 (6 bases). V dropped 8 bases and J dropped 8 bases, with 12 bases sitting between them. The CDR3 covers 11 residues. The germline gives CDR1 MNHEY, CDR2 SVGAGI. Written as DNA, the CDR3 is TGTGCCAGCGGTCCAGGGGAAGGCTACACCTTC. It translates to CASGPGEGYTF.

The rearrangement uses TRBV4-3 and TRBJ2-7; 9 bases fit TRBD1. The junction had 13 bases not matched to a gene; V was cut back by 3 bases and J by 4 bases. Germline assignment: CDR1 LGHNA and CDR2 YSLEER. This CDR3 is built from 17 residues. The CDR3 DNA reads as TGCGCCAGCAGCCATGGGACAGGGCTGACATCGGGTTACGAGCAGTACTTC. Its translation is CASSHGTGLTSGYEQYF.

The CDR3 DNA reads as TGTGCCAGCAGCTTAGATAGGATAGCGGTGCGGGGACGGGAAAAACTGTTTTTT. Protein product: CASSLDRIAVRGREKLFF. The chain is built from TRBV11-2 and TRBJ1-4, with a tentative D call TRBD1 (5 bases). This CDR3 contains 18 residues. The germline V gene has CDR1 SGHAT and CDR2 FQNNGV. V shed 0 bases and J shed 8 bases, with 22 bases lying between them.

This clone came up a few times. V gene TRBV7-3 combines with J gene TRBJ2-7, with 9 bases identical to TRBD1. V shed 5 bases, J shed 3 bases, and the junction held 2 bases outside the gene matches. The CDR3 runs to 13 residues. Germline CDR1 SGHTA, CDR2 FQGTGA. The CDR3 region is CASSPGQGYEQYF. The CDR3 DNA follows: TGTGCCAGCAGCCCGGGACAGGGCTACGAGCAGTACTTC.

This clone was recorded only once. The V call is TRBV7-3, the J call TRBJ2-3; 9 nucleotides match TRBD2. Germline-derived CDR1 and CDR2 are SGHTA and FQGTGA. This CDR3 is 14 amino acids long. Trimming cost V 5 bases and J 1 base; bases outside gene matches: 1. In DNA, the CDR3 is TGTGCCAGCAGCCGGACTAGCGGCACAGATACGCAGTATTTT. Translation: CASSRTSGTDTQYF.